These 20 T cell receptor beta chains were all obtained from the same sample, sequenced in a study of neoadjuvant anti-PD-1 for oral cavity cancer. TCRdb keeps only in-frame clones here, not all; method: immunoSEQ multiplex PCR. The repertoire consists of 10,000 to 15,000 clones, with about 62% occurring once and the leading ten covering roughly 2.2%. The material sequenced was PBMCs, taken before nivolumab (anti-PD-1) treatment. These receptors originate from a person between 35 and 79 years old with oral cavity squamous cell carcinoma.

The genes are TRBV9 and TRBJ1-2; D may be TRBD1 (5 bases). V dropped 0 bases and J dropped 0 bases, with 9 bases sitting between them. The CDR3 is 15 amino acids. CDR1 is SGDLS and CDR2 is YYNGEE in the germline V gene. The CDR3 spells CASSVEGRANYGYTF. CDR3 DNA sequence: TGTGCCAGCAGCGTAGAGGGCAGGGCTAACTATGGCTACACCTTC.

The genes are TRBV27 and TRBJ1-1, with TRBD1 as a possible D gene (6 bases). Germline CDR1 reads MNHEY; CDR2 reads SMNVEV (reference sequence). Between the trimmed V and J ends, which lost 3 bases and 3 bases, there was a span of 8 bases. The CDR3 runs 13 residues. The CDR3 spells CASSFQGHTEAFF. The CDR3, as DNA: TGTGCCAGCAGTTTCCAGGGGCACACTGAAGCTTTCTTT.

This sequence joins TRBV14 and TRBJ1-1; possible D gene TRBD1, 5 bases. Looked up from germline, CDR1 is SGHDN and CDR2 is FVKESK. V was trimmed by 6 bases and J by 1 base, leaving 9 bases between them. The CDR3 length is 13 residues. The CDR3 nucleotides read TGTGCCAGCAGACGCGGGGGGAACACTGAAGCTTTCTTT. Translating it yields CASRRGGNTEAFF.

This clone was observed a few times. This sequence joins TRBV5-1 and TRBJ1-1; TRBD1 matches 9 bases. The ends lost 0 bases at V and 0 bases at J; junction bases unmatched: 6. The CDR3 is 17 amino acids. CDR1 SGHRS and CDR2 YFSETQ come from the germline V gene. The DNA for the CDR3 is TGCGCCAGCAGCTTGGCCAGGACAGGGGCCATGAACACTGAAGCTTTCTTT. This encodes CASSLARTGAMNTEAFF. The complete variable domain, with remaining parts taken from reference TRBV5-1 and TRBJ1-1, reads KAGVTQTPRYLIKTRGQQVTLSCSPISGHRSVSWYQQTPGQGLQFLFEYFSETQRNKGNFPGRFSGRQFSNSRSEMNVSTLELGDSALYLCASSLARTGAMNTEAFFGQGTRLTVV.

The rearrangement links TRBV10-2 to TRBJ2-7, with a weak D call TRBD2 (5 bases). V was cut by 3 bases and J by 2 bases, with 14 bases left in between. The length of the CDR3 is 15 residues. Per germline, CDR1 WSHSY and CDR2 SAAADI. The CDR3, as DNA: TGCGCCAGCAGTGAAAGGGCCGACGGGGCCTACGAGCAGTACTTC. Translated: CASSERADGAYEQYF.

The sample holds a few counts of this clone. The gene calls are TRBV5-1 and TRBJ1-3; no clear D gene. The CDR3 extends over 15 amino acids. V lost 4 bases to trimming and J lost 0 bases, with 11 bases between them. CDR1 and CDR2 (germline): SGHRS, YFSETQ. The CDR3: CASSPHTSSGNTIYF. The CDR3 region has the DNA TGCGCCAGCAGCCCGCACACAAGCTCTGGAAACACCATATATTTT.

As regards this clone: The germline gene is not matched at one end of the junction; a read error may be the cause. DNA of the CDR3: TGTGCTAGCAGCTTAGCGGGGAGACAAGAGACCCAGTACTTC. Translating gives CASSLAGRQETQYF. The gene calls are TRBV7-7 and TRBJ2-5, with 8 bases lining up with TRBD2. This CDR3 contains 14 residues. Germline loops: CDR1 SSHAT, CDR2 FNYEAQ (reference sequence).

This sequence joins TRBV10-1 and TRBJ1-5; D gene uncertain. This CDR3 contains 13 residues. Germline CDR1 reads WNHNN; CDR2 reads SYGVQD (reference sequence). Between the trimmed V and J ends, which lost 4 bases and 4 bases, there was a span of 8 bases. CDR3 nucleotides: TGCGCCAGCAGTGGGTCCTTGAATCAGCCCCAGCATTTT. It is translated as CASSGSLNQPQHF.

The J gene is TRBJ2-7, the V gene TRBV27; D might be TRBD2 (5 bases). The ends were cut back, 5 bases at V and 4 bases at J, with 12 bases in the middle. CDR3 size: 13 residues. Germline V CDR1 and CDR2: MNHEY, SMNVEV (reference sequence). DNA of the CDR3: TGTGCCAGCAGTACGGTCCCGGGGTACGAGCAGTACTTC. Protein product: CASSTVPGYEQYF.

The V gene is TRBV10-2, the J gene TRBJ2-5; the D gene is possibly TRBD2 (6 bases). This CDR3 has 16 amino acids. Trimming stripped 2 bases from V and 2 bases from J, with 15 bases between. Looked up from germline, CDR1 is WSHSY and CDR2 is SAAADI. CDR3 loop: CASSEPLGGAQETQYF. The CDR3 bases are TGCGCCAGCAGTGAGCCCCTGGGCGGGGCTCAAGAGACCCAGTACTTC.

The rearrangement links TRBV10-1 to TRBJ2-1; weak D call: TRBD2 (6 bases). CDR3 size: 16 residues. Germline values: CDR1 WNHNN, CDR2 SYGVQD (reference sequence). V lost 3 bases, J lost 5 bases, and 17 bases lay in between. As DNA, the CDR3 is TGCGCCAGCAGTGATGGGGTCGGGAGATCTAACAATGAGCAGTTCTTC. Translating it yields CASSDGVGRSNNEQFF.

This clone was counted between two and nine times. The chain employs TRBV5-6 and TRBJ2-5, with TRBD2 matching over 8 bases. CDR1 is SGHDT and CDR2 is YYEEEE in the germline V gene. This CDR3 is built from 15 residues. Losses at the gene ends were 4 bases for V and 3 bases for J; bases not matched to a gene: 8. In DNA form, the CDR3 reads TGTGCCAGCAGCCTCACTAGCGGAGGAAAAGAGACCCAGTACTTC. Translating it yields CASSLTSGGKETQYF.

The CDR3 loop is CASSPNAGDRNTEAFF. The CDR3 DNA sequence: TGTGCCAGCTCACCTAACGCAGGGGATCGGAACACTGAAGCTTTCTTT. The genes are TRBV18 and TRBJ1-1; D may be TRBD1 (6 bases). The CDR3 contains 16 residues. Germline CDR1 and CDR2: KGHSH and LQKENI. The V end lost 3 bases, the J end lost 1 base, and 15 bases lay between the germline ends.

The CDR3 reads CASSGGLNTGELFF. The CDR3 DNA reads TGTGCCAGCAGCGGGGGGCTGAACACCGGGGAGCTGTTTTTT. This sequence joins TRBV7-6 and TRBJ2-2; either TRBD1 or TRBD2 may fit D (6 bases each). This CDR3 contains 14 residues. Per the germline V gene, CDR1 is SGHVS and CDR2 is FNYEAQ. V dropped 5 bases and J dropped 1 base, with 8 bases sitting between them.

This sequence joins TRBV10-3 and TRBJ2-3, with 7 bases matching TRBD2. The CDR3 contains 15 residues. CDR1 is ENHRY, CDR2 SYGVKD, per germline. The J segment lost 1 base and the V segment lost 3 bases, leaving 4 bases of the junction unmatched. CDR3 sequence reads: CAISDRGEGTDTQYF. The CDR3 DNA sequence: TGTGCCATCAGTGACCGGGGGGAGGGCACAGATACGCAGTATTTT.

This rearrangement joins TRBV14 to TRBJ2-7; TRBD2 matches 15 bases. Losses at the gene ends were 1 base for V and 7 bases for J; bases not matched to a gene: 8. The CDR3 extends over 17 amino acids. Germline V CDR1 and CDR2: SGHDN, FVKESK. The CDR3 region has the DNA TGTGCCAGCAGCCAAGCCCTCCGAGGACTAGCGGGGGGGGAGCAGTACTTC. This gives the protein CASSQALRGLAGGEQYF.

V and J are TRBV11-3 and TRBJ1-1; D is undetermined. V lost 2 bases and J 2 bases, leaving 6 bases between the germline ends. Per germline, CDR1 SGHNT and CDR2 YENEEA. The CDR3 contains 13 residues. CDR3 in amino acids: CASSLTSNTEAFF. DNA of the CDR3: TGTGCCAGCAGCTTAACTTCAAACACTGAAGCTTTCTTT.

The chain has TRBV5-1 and TRBJ2-1; 11 bases agree with TRBD2. The CDR3 sequence is 19 residues long. V lost 3 bases and J lost 8; bases outside the gene matches: 19. Looked up from germline, CDR1 is SGHRS and CDR2 is YFSETQ. CDR3 coding DNA: TGCGCCAGCAGCTACCCCCTCGAGGGACTAGCGGCGGCGGGGTATGAGCAGTTCTTC. It translates to CASSYPLEGLAAAGYEQFF.

The chain links TRBV28 to TRBJ2-3; perhaps D is TRBD1 or TRBD2 (6 bases each). The germline V and J ends were trimmed by 5 bases and 0 bases, with 15 bases remaining between them. Germline CDR1 and CDR2: MDHEN and SYDVKM. This CDR3 comprises 16 residues. The CDR3 DNA follows: TGTGCCAGCAGTCCCTTGAGGGGGGCTAGCACAGATACGCAGTATTTT. Translation gives CASSPLRGASTDTQYF.

This chain uses TRBV2 with TRBJ1-1; the match to TRBD1 covers 7 bases. The V segment lost 6 bases and the J segment 5 bases; nucleotides outside the gene matches: 6. Germline V gene lookup returns CDR1 SNHLY and CDR2 FYNNEI. This CDR3 is built from 13 residues. The CDR3 loop reads CASSRGGGTEAFF. The CDR3 coding sequence is TGTGCCAGCAGCCGAGGGGGCGGGACTGAAGCTTTCTTT. The full variable domain, completed using reference TRBV2 and TRBJ1-1, is EPEVTQTPSHQVTQMGQEVILRCVPISNHLYFYWYRQILGQKVEFLVSFYNNEISEKSEIFDDQFSVERPDGSNFTLKIRSTKLEDSAMYFCASSRGGGTEAFFGQGTRLTVV.